These T cell receptor beta chains were read from a single sample in a study of OX40 agonist ivuxolimab in advanced cancers. The data were produced by immunoSEQ multiplex PCR, yet TCRdb's version contains in-frame clones alone and is incomplete. The sample holds more than 75,000 clones, approximately 86% seen once. The sequences come from CD4+ or CD8+ T cells sorted from blood, collected in a trial of the OX40 agonist ivuxolimab. Receptors originate from an adult with an advanced solid tumor such as melanoma, head and neck, liver or kidney cancer. Both conserved end residues are part of each CDR3. A D gene is named only where the DNA matches it firmly. Some rows have no size entry. The others give once, few or many, or a class for an expanded clone.

d_call	clone_size	v_call	j_call	cdr3_nt	cdr3_aa
.	.	TRBV19	TRBJ2-2	TGTGCCAGTAGTGCCTCGGGTCTCACCGGGGAGCTGTTTTTT	CASSASGLTGELFF
TRBD2	.	TRBV30	TRBJ2-1	TGTGCCTGGAGCGGACTCCGCCCGGGACTACCTTACAATGAGCAGTTCTTC	CAWSGLRPGLPYNEQFF
.	.	TRBV6-5	TRBJ1-3	TGTGCCAGCAGTGCGTTCGGGACCCCCGGAAACACCATATATTTT	CASSAFGTPGNTIYF
TRBD1	.	TRBV5-4	TRBJ1-2	TGTGCCAGCAGCCCGGGACAGGTAGCCTATGGCTACACCTTC	CASSPGQVAYGYTF
.	.	TRBV5-6	TRBJ1-5	TGTGCCAGCAGCTTGGGGCAGGGCGTCAATCAGCCCCAGCATTTT	CASSLGQGVNQPQHF
.	.	TRBV7-2	TRBJ1-2	TGTGCCAGCAGCTCCTGGGGGACCGCCAGAGAAAGTGGCTACACCTTC	CASSSWGTARESGYTF
TRBD1	few	TRBV5-1	TRBJ2-7	TGCGCCAGCAGCTTAAGGACAGGGGGCTCCGCCTACGAGCAGTACTTC	CASSLRTGGSAYEQYF
TRBD1	.	TRBV7-3	TRBJ2-5	TGTGCCAGCAGCTTAATGGGGACAGGGGGTCAAGAGACCCAGTACTTC	CASSLMGTGGQETQYF
.	.	TRBV19	TRBJ2-1	TGTGCCAGTACATATAGGGGGGCCGGCAATGAGCAGTTCTTC	CASTYRGAGNEQFF
TRBD1	.	TRBV6-5	TRBJ1-4	TGTGCCAGCAGTTACCAGGGGGCCTCTCATGAAAAACTGTTTTTT	CASSYQGASHEKLFF
.	.	TRBV5-5	TRBJ1-4	TGTGCCAGCAGCCACCGGACAGAGAATGAAAAACTGTTTTTT	CASSHRTENEKLFF
TRBD2	.	TRBV4-3	TRBJ2-7	TGCGCCAGCAGCCAAGATTTTCTGGCTAGCGGGACCTACGAGCAGTACTTC	CASSQDFLASGTYEQYF
.	.	TRBV6-5	TRBJ1-2	TGTGCCAGCAGTTTCTCCGCCGGTCGCGGCTACACCTTC	CASSFSAGRGYTF
.	.	TRBV19	TRBJ1-1	TGTGCCAGTAGTATTGGGCCTGAAGCTTTCTTT	CASSIGPEAFF
.	.	TRBV7-9	TRBJ1-5	TGTGCCAGCAGCCGGGACGGCCCGAATCAGCCCCAGCATTTT	CASSRDGPNQPQHF
TRBD1	.	TRBV6-5	TRBJ2-7	TGTGCCAGCAGGGCGGGACAGGACTACGAGCAGTACTTC	CASRAGQDYEQYF
TRBD1	once	TRBV19	TRBJ1-2	TGTGCCAGTAGTAGAGGACAGGGGAACGGCTACACCTTC	CASSRGQGNGYTF
.	.	TRBV7-9	TRBJ2-6	TGTGCCAGCAGCACTCTGGGTCGCTTGATCTCTGGGGCCAACGTCCTGACTTTC	CASSTLGRLISGANVLTF
.	.	TRBV15	TRBJ1-5	TGTGCCACCAGCAGAGATCATCAGCCCCAGCATTTT	CATSRDHQPQHF
.	.	TRBV6-5	TRBJ1-1	TGTGCCAGCAGTTACGAGGGGACGGCTTTCTTT	CASSYEGTAFF
.	few	TRBV14	TRBJ2-3	TGTGCCAGCAGCCCCTTCGCGGGGGATACGCAGTATTTT	CASSPFAGDTQYF
TRBD2	.	TRBV6-5	TRBJ2-7	TGTGCCAGCATCAGACTAGCGGGAGGCTACGAGCAGTACTTC	CASIRLAGGYEQYF
TRBD1	.	TRBV7-9	TRBJ2-5	TGTGCCAGCAGCCGACAGGGGTCCCAGTACTTC	CASSRQGSQYF
TRBD1	few	TRBV4-1	TRBJ2-7	TGCGCCAGCAGCCAAACGGACAGGGGCTACGAGCAGTACTTC	CASSQTDRGYEQYF
TRBD1	.	TRBV4-1	TRBJ1-1	TGCGCCAGCAGCCAAGATCGTACAGGGGCAAGAGCTTTCTTT	CASSQDRTGARAFF
TRBD2	.	TRBV10-3	TRBJ2-1	TGTGCCATCACCCCTACCGGGACTAGCGGAACTTTGCGGGGCAATGAGCAGTTCTTC	CAITPTGTSGTLRGNEQFF
TRBD1	.	TRBV7-6	TRBJ1-6	TGTGCCAGCAGCCGGGGACAGGGAGTCTATAATTCACCCCTCCACTTT	CASSRGQGVYNSPLHF
.	once	TRBV6-5	TRBJ1-2	TGTGCCAGCAGTTACTCGACAGGAGGGTATGGCTACACCTTC	CASSYSTGGYGYTF
.	medium-sized	TRBV2	TRBJ2-5	TGTGCCAGCAGTGGACAGGGAGGCCAAGAGACCCAGTACTTC	CASSGQGGQETQYF
TRBD2	.	TRBV2	TRBJ2-3	TGTGCCAGCAGTACCGGACTAGCGGGAGGGCCGCGGGATACGCAGTATTTT	CASSTGLAGGPRDTQYF
TRBD2	.	TRBV30	TRBJ2-5	TGTGCCTGGAGACTAGCGGAAGAGACCCAGTACTTC	CAWRLAEETQYF
.	.	TRBV6-4	TRBJ1-1	TGTGCCAGCAGTGACTCGAGGCAGGGTTGGAGCACTGAAGCTTTCTTT	CASSDSRQGWSTEAFF
.	.	TRBV7-2	TRBJ2-3	TGTGCCAGCAGCTTAGGAATACAGGCCGATACGCAGTATTTT	CASSLGIQADTQYF
.	.	TRBV27	TRBJ2-2	TGTGCCAGCAGTTTAAAGTCCCCCCACACCGGGGAGCTGTTTTTT	CASSLKSPHTGELFF
.	few	TRBV6-5	TRBJ2-3	TGTGCCAGCAAAGCAGGGATTAGCACAGATACGCAGTATTTT	CASKAGISTDTQYF
TRBD1	once	TRBV18	TRBJ2-3	TGTGCCAGCTCTCTCTGGACAGGGGCGAACGCAGATACGCAGTATTTT	CASSLWTGANADTQYF
.	.	TRBV5-6	TRBJ2-6	TGTGCCAGCAGCTTGGATATATCTGGGGCCAACGTCCTGACTTTC	CASSLDISGANVLTF
.	.	TRBV2	TRBJ2-2	TGTGCCAGCAAGCCAGACACCGGGGAGCTGTTTTTT	CASKPDTGELFF
.	.	TRBV11-2	TRBJ1-2	TGTGCCAGCAGCTTAGATCCGCCGGGGCGGGGAGCTAACTATGGCTACACCTTC	CASSLDPPGRGANYGYTF
.	.	TRBV6-5	TRBJ1-5	TGTGCCAGCAGTGAAGCGTGGGGTCAGCCCCAGCATTTT	CASSEAWGQPQHF
.	.	TRBV5-1	TRBJ2-2	TGCGCCAGCAGCCTACAAAGCCCTCGACTAGATGACACCGGGGAGCTGTTTTTT	CASSLQSPRLDDTGELFF
TRBD1	.	TRBV6-1	TRBJ1-4	TGTGCCAGCAGTGCCCCCCAGACAGGGTTAGGTGAAAAACTGTTTTTT	CASSAPQTGLGEKLFF